Shown below are 18 T cell receptor beta chains from a single sample sequenced in a study of T cell repertoires in cytomegalovirus infection. TCRdb re-called the reads with MiXCR, one entry per CDR3 protein. The sample has some 400,000 distinct CDR3 sequences; approximately 33% are singletons. Sequencing used PBMCs. The receptor source for this set is a human donor in good health (CMV status not recorded). Some clones in this sample may be carry-over from other donors' samples.

The V call is TRBV2, the J call TRBJ1-1; tentatively, D is TRBD1 (5 bases). Germline V gives CDR1 SNHLY, CDR2 FYNNEI. Trimming took off 8 bases at V and 3 bases at J, with 13 bases between the two ends. The CDR3 contains 13 residues. The CDR3 DNA is TGTGCCAGCGAGAGGGCGGGGCACACTGAAGCTTTCTTT. Protein sequence: CASERAGHTEAFF. Complete variable domain (other parts from reference TRBV2 and TRBJ1-1): EPEVTQTPSHQVTQMGQEVILRCVPISNHLYFYWYRQILGQKVEFLVSFYNNEISEKSEIFDDQFSVERPDGSNFTLKIRSTKLEDSAMYFCASERAGHTEAFFGQGTRLTVV.

This clonotype was seen a few times. The rearrangement uses TRBV27 and TRBJ2-3; TRBD1 agrees at 9 bases. Trimming removed 5 bases from V and 6 bases from J; junction bases left unmatched: 9. CDR1 is MNHEY, CDR2 SMNVEV, per germline (reference sequence). The CDR3 covers 15 residues. The CDR3 here is CASSAAGTGPDTQYF. The CDR3, as DNA: TGTGCCAGCAGTGCTGCCGGGACAGGGCCCGATACGCAGTATTTT.

This clonotype was counted between two and nine times. The chain couples TRBV6-2 or TRBV6-3 to TRBJ2-5, with TRBD2 as a possible D gene (6 bases). V lost 2 bases and J lost 2, with 9 bases in between. The CDR3 length is 14 residues. Looked up from germline, CDR1 is MNHEY and CDR2 is SVGEGT. In DNA, the CDR3 is TGTGCCAGCAGTTACAGGAGGGTTCAAGAGACCCAGTACTTC. Translating it yields CASSYRRVQETQYF.

The table lists this clonotype with a few counts. The chain links TRBV12-3 or TRBV12-4 to TRBJ2-7, with 16 bases that match TRBD2. V was clipped by 5 bases and J by 3 bases; unmatched bases: 16. This CDR3 comprises 20 residues. This CDR3 is CASSTSGEPGLAGGYYEQYF. Written as DNA, the CDR3 is TGTGCCAGCAGTACGTCAGGGGAACCGGGACTAGCGGGGGGGTACTACGAGCAGTACTTC.

In this sample, this clonotype turned up many times. This rearrangement joins TRBV7-2 to TRBJ2-3; perhaps TRBD2 as D (7 bases). CDR3 length: 17 amino acids. The ends were cut back, 1 base at V and 2 bases at J, with 16 bases in the middle. CDR1 is SGHTA and CDR2 is FQGNSA in the germline V gene. This CDR3 is CASSLGGGTKNTDTQYF. The CDR3 DNA sequence: TGTGCCAGCAGCTTAGGGGGGGGGACAAAAAACACAGATACGCAGTATTTT.

Only a few counts were recorded for this clonotype. The J gene is TRBJ2-5, the V gene TRBV23-1; D tentatively fits TRBD1 or TRBD2 (6 bases each). TRBV23-1 is assigned to the ORF class and has an uncertain function. The V end was cut by 6 bases, the J end by 1 base, with 15 bases between. The CDR3 totals 15 residues. CDR3 protein: CASSLIGGPQETQYF. The CDR3 DNA reads TGCGCCAGCAGCCTAATTGGGGGGCCCCAAGAGACCCAGTACTTC.

The chain combines TRBV4-1 with TRBJ2-1; 9 nucleotides align to TRBD2. The CDR3 sequence is 19 residues long. Germline V gives CDR1 MGHRA, CDR2 YSYEKL. J gave up 3 bases and V 3 bases, and 15 bases lay outside the gene matches. CDR3 DNA sequence: TGCGCCAGCAGCCAGGATAACGGAGCGGGGGGCTCCCACTACAATGAGCAGTTCTTC. Its translation: CASSQDNGAGGSHYNEQFF.

This chain uses TRBV29-1 with TRBJ1-5; maybe TRBD1 (6 bases). Germline V gene data show CDR1 as SQVTM and CDR2 as ANQGSEA. Trimming took off 4 bases at V and 0 bases at J, with 10 bases between the two ends. This CDR3 is 14 amino acids long. DNA of the CDR3: TGCAGCGTTGGAACAGGGAGTAGCAATCAGCCCCAGCATTTT. Protein product: CSVGTGSSNQPQHF.

This clonotype was seen only a few times. The rearrangement joins TRBV7-3 to TRBJ2-7, with a weak D call TRBD2 (6 bases). CDR1 SGHTA and CDR2 FQGTGA come from the germline V gene. The CDR3 length is 14 residues. Trimming pared 2 bases from V and 7 bases from J, leaving 15 bases between. CDR3 protein: CASSLARLVEEQYF. The DNA of the CDR3 is TGTGCCAGCAGCTTAGCCCGACTAGTTGAAGAGCAGTACTTC. Full variable domain (remainder filled in from reference TRBV7-3 and TRBJ2-7): GAGVSQTPSNKVTEKGKYVELRCDPISGHTALYWYRQSLGQGPEFLIYFQGTGAADDSGLPNDRFFAVRPEGSVSTLKIQRTERGDSAVYLCASSLARLVEEQYFGPGTRLTVT.

This clonotype appeared once. The V call is TRBV29-1, the J call TRBJ1-2; TRBD1 aligns across 7 bases. The J segment lost 6 bases and the V segment lost 0 bases, leaving 7 bases of the junction unmatched. This CDR3 comprises 14 residues. Looked up from germline, CDR1 is SQVTM and CDR2 is ANQGSEA. Here the CDR3 DNA reads TGCAGCGTTGAAGATTCGACAGGGCCGAATGGCTACACCTTC. Translation gives CSVEDSTGPNGYTF.

The chain uses TRBV7-2 and TRBJ1-2, with D hard to call. The CDR3 runs to 14 residues. V was trimmed by 1 base and J by 1 base, leaving 7 bases between them. Germline assignment: CDR1 SGHTA and CDR2 FQGNSA. DNA for the CDR3: TGTGCCAGCAGCTTAGGTAGAAATAACTATGGCTACACCTTC. It specifies CASSLGRNNYGYTF.

This chain links TRBV19 with TRBJ2-2, with TRBD1 matching over 9 bases. Unmatched junction bases numbered 6, after V lost 5 bases and J lost 5 bases. The CDR3 sequence is 15 residues long. Germline V gene lookup returns CDR1 LNHDA and CDR2 SQIVND (reference sequence). CDR3 sequence (DNA): TGTGCCAGTAGTCTGGGGACAGGGAGGACCGGGGAGCTGTTTTTT. This sequence encodes CASSLGTGRTGELFF.

This clonotype was observed a handful of times. This sequence joins TRBV4-2 and TRBJ2-5, with unresolved D. The germline V gene encodes CDR1 LGHNA and CDR2 YNFKEQ. The CDR3 consists of 16 residues. V lost 0 bases, J lost 4 bases, and 15 bases lay in between. In nucleotides, the CDR3 is TGTGCCAGCAGCCAAGATGGCGCCGCCAACGGAGAGACCCAGTACTTC. This codes for CASSQDGAANGETQYF.

This chain uses TRBV6-6 with TRBJ2-1; no clear D gene. The CDR3 consists of 11 residues. Germline CDR1 reads MNHNY; CDR2 reads SVGAGI (reference sequence). V was pared by 6 bases and J by 7 bases, with 7 bases between. The CDR3 spells CASRPVNEQFF. The CDR3 bases are TGTGCCAGCAGGCCGGTTAATGAGCAGTTCTTC.

V and J are TRBV29-1 and TRBJ2-5, with 7 bases fitting TRBD2. J was trimmed by 7 bases and V by 4 bases; bases with no gene match: 9. In germline, CDR1 is SQVTM, CDR2 ANQGSEA. The CDR3 has 13 amino acids. CDR3 region: CSVVRAGDATQYF. For the CDR3, the DNA is TGCAGCGTTGTTAGGGCGGGGGATGCGACCCAGTACTTC.

A note on this clonotype: The junction and the germline gene differ at one end; a read error may be behind it. The gene calls are TRBV6-8 and TRBJ2-3; tentative D call: TRBD2 (6 bases). CDR3 length equals 12 residues. Germline values: CDR1 MNHGY, CDR2 SAAAGT. The CDR3 loop reads CASKREADTHSF. The CDR3 DNA reads TGTGCAAGCAAGAGGGAGGCAGATACGCATTCTTTT.

The sample holds many counts of this clonotype. The chain recombines TRBV28 with TRBJ1-5; D is uncertain. V lost 6 bases and J 2 bases, leaving 14 bases between the germline ends. The CDR3 totals 15 residues. Germline CDR1 is MDHEN and CDR2 is SYDVKM. This CDR3 is CASSNVRSGNQPQHF. The CDR3 DNA follows: TGTGCCAGCAGCAATGTACGCTCGGGCAATCAGCCCCAGCATTTT.

The chain employs TRBV19 and TRBJ1-5; the D is unclear. Germline V lookup: CDR1 LNHDA, CDR2 SQIVND (reference sequence). There are 14 residues in the CDR3. V lost 1 base and J 2 bases, leaving 6 bases between the germline ends. CDR3 amino acids: CASSIGRGNQPQHF. The CDR3 nucleotides are TGTGCCAGTAGTATAGGTAGGGGCAATCAGCCCCAGCATTTT.